This T cell receptor (beta chain) was retrieved from a study of blood T cell repertoires in COVID-19. Data came from immunoSEQ multiplex PCR; TCRdb stores just in-frame clones and leaves some out. The table lists tens of thousands of clones, roughly 87% of them singletons. Germline CDR1 is SGHRS and CDR2 is YFSETQ. J lost 4 bases, V lost 4 bases, and 5 bases had no gene match. The CDR3 is made up of 14 amino acids. The sequenced sample consisted of peripheral blood. The source is a woman of 80 years or more with acute or convalescent COVID-19. The V and J genes are TRBV5-1 and TRBJ1-2; 9 bases line up with TRBD1. As DNA, the CDR3 is TGCGCCAGCAGCCAAACGGGACAGGGCTATGGCTACACCTTC. It codes for CASSQTGQGYGYTF.